Presented here are 10 T cell receptor beta chains from one specimen sequenced in a study of CD8 T cells in Susac syndrome. RNA was extracted with the RNeasy kit, and a quantity of roughly 0.5 to 1 ug was reverse transcribed using random hexamers. TCRdb called the immunoSEQ multiplex PCR reads again in MiXCR, with one record for every CDR3 protein. The data show about 130,000 distinct CDR3 sequences, 85% to 95% seen once. Sequencing was performed on CD8+ T cells from PBMCs. The origin of the receptors is a human donor with multiple sclerosis.

This chain joins TRBV5-1 and TRBJ1-2; D possibly corresponds to TRBD1 (6 bases). The CDR3 is made up of 15 amino acids. Germline V lookup: CDR1 SGHRS, CDR2 YFSETQ. V dropped 4 bases and J dropped 3 bases, with 16 bases sitting between them. The CDR3 DNA follows: TGCGCCAGCAGCCCAGGACGGGGGGCGTACTATGGCTACACCTTC. This encodes CASSPGRGAYYGYTF.

This chain links TRBV23-1 with TRBJ1-5, with TRBD1 identical over 7 bases. TRBV23-1 is noted as an ORF with a role that remains uncertain. CDR3 length: 13 residues. The J segment lost 2 bases and the V segment lost 5 bases, leaving 0 bases of the junction unmatched. The CDR3 nucleotides read TGCGCCAGCAGTACAGGGGGCAATCAGCCCCAGCATTTT. As protein: CASSTGGNQPQHF.

The gene calls are TRBV7-9 and TRBJ1-3, with a possible D match to TRBD1 (6 bases). Per the germline V gene, CDR1 is SEHNR and CDR2 is FQNEAQ (reference sequence). CDR3 length: 18 residues. Trimming shortened V by 5 bases and J by 0 bases, and 20 bases separated the two germline ends. The CDR3 is CASSQPFGQKSSGNTIYF. The CDR3, as DNA: TGTGCCAGCAGCCAGCCATTTGGACAGAAGAGCTCTGGAAACACCATATATTTT.

The chain has TRBV20-1 and TRBJ1-6; D gene uncertain. V lost 0 bases and J 2 bases, leaving 14 bases between the germline ends. This CDR3 has 17 residues. Germline CDR1 reads DFQATT; CDR2 reads SNEGSKA (reference sequence). CDR3 amino acids: CSARDIGEGTYNSPLHF. CDR3 sequence (DNA): TGCAGTGCTAGAGATATAGGAGAGGGAACCTATAATTCACCCCTCCACTTT.

The rearrangement links TRBV5-5 to TRBJ2-5; the D gene is possibly TRBD1 (5 bases). Germline-derived CDR1 and CDR2 are SGHKS and YYEKEE (reference sequence). V gave up 0 bases and J gave up 5 bases, with 11 bases separating them. The CDR3 covers 14 residues. CDR3 residues: CASSLGGESETQYF. CDR3 nucleotide sequence: TGTGCCAGCAGCTTGGGGGGCGAGTCGGAGACCCAGTACTTC.

The V and J genes are TRBV11-2 and TRBJ2-7, with 7 bases identical to TRBD1. Germline lookup yields CDR1 SGHAT and CDR2 FQNNGV. V was pared by 3 bases and J by 3 bases, with 5 bases of the junction left unmatched. The CDR3 totals 14 residues. The CDR3 protein is CASSFDQGDYEQYV. DNA for the CDR3: TGTGCCAGCAGCTTCGACCAGGGGGACTACGAGCAGTACGTC.

The chain has TRBV12-3 or TRBV12-4 and TRBJ1-2; D is undetermined. The CDR3 is 15 residues long. Trimming shortened V by 6 bases and J by 0 bases, and 14 bases separated the two germline ends. Here the CDR3 DNA reads TGTGCCAGCAGCCCCACACCAACACCTAACTATGGCTACACCTTC. As protein: CASSPTPTPNYGYTF.

CDR3 DNA sequence: TGTGCCAGCAGCTTCTCTCCGATGGGGTACAATGAGCAGTTCTTC. Translating it yields CASSFSPMGYNEQFF. The V gene is TRBV5-6, the J gene TRBJ2-1; no clear D gene. V was cut by 2 bases and J by 4 bases, with 13 bases left in between. Germline CDR1 and CDR2: SGHDT and YYEEEE. The CDR3 length is 15 residues.

The chain has TRBV29-1 and TRBJ1-4; D gene uncertain. CDR3 length: 13 amino acids. Trimming took 7 bases from V and 0 from J, leaving 9 bases between them. CDR1 is SQVTM, CDR2 ANQGSEA, per germline. The CDR3 DNA is TGCAGCGGAACAACAGCAACTAATGAAAAACTGTTTTTT. It translates to CSGTTATNEKLFF.

The chain is built from TRBV7-9 and TRBJ2-1, with 7 bases that match TRBD1. CDR1 SEHNR and CDR2 FQNEAQ come from the germline V gene (reference sequence). V lost 5 bases and J lost 1; bases outside the gene matches: 8. The CDR3 extends over 16 amino acids. This CDR3 is CASSRTPGQSYNEQFF. CDR3 in DNA: TGTGCCAGCAGCCGGACGCCGGGACAGTCCTACAATGAGCAGTTCTTC.